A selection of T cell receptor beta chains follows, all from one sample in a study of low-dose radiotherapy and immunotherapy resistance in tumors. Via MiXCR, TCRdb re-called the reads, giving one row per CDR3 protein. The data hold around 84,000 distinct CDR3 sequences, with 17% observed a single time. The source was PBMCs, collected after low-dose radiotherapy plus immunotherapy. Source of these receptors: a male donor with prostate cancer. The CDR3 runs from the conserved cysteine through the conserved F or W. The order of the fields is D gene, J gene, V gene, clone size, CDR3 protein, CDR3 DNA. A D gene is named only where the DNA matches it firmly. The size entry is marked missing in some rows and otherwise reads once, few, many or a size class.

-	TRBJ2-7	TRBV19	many	CASSIQFTGSEQYF	TGTGCCAGTAGTATCCAATTTACAGGGAGCGAGCAGTACTTC
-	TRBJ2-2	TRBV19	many	CASIGNTGELFF	TGTGCCAGTATCGGGAACACCGGGGAGCTGTTTTTT
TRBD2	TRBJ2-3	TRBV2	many	CASTAGGGLQYF	TGTGCCAGCACCGCGGGAGGTGGCTTGCAGTATTTT
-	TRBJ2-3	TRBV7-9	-	CASSFSAGSTDTQYF	TGTGCCAGCAGCTTTTCAGCGGGCTCCACAGATACGCAGTATTTT
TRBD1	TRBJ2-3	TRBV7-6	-	CASSYPETGLADTQYF	TGTGCCAGCAGCTATCCCGAGACAGGGCTCGCAGATACGCAGTATTTT
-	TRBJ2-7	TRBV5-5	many	CASSLNLGSLGEQYF	TGTGCCAGCAGCTTGAATTTGGGTTCCCTCGGGGAGCAGTACTTC
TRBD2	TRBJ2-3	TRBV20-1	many	CSAPTSGASTDTQYF	TGCAGTGCTCCAACTAGCGGAGCTAGCACAGATACGCAGTATTTT
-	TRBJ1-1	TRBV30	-	CAWSVIGRTEAFF	TGTGCCTGGAGTGTAATAGGGAGGACTGAAGCTTTCTTT
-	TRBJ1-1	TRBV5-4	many	CASSPGGHMNTEAFF	TGTGCCAGCAGCCCCGGCGGACACATGAACACTGAAGCTTTCTTT
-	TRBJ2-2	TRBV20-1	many	CSAPWPNTGELFF	TGCAGTGCCCCCTGGCCTAACACCGGGGAGCTGTTTTTT
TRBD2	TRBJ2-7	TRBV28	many	CASSSLAEIYEQYF	TGTGCCAGCAGTTCACTAGCGGAAATCTACGAGCAGTACTTC
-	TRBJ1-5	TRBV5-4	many	CASSLAGVNQPQHF	TGTGCCAGCAGCTTGGCAGGGGTCAATCAGCCCCAGCATTTT
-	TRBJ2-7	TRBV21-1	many	CASSKEGVGRGQGEQYF	TGTGCCAGCAGCAAAGAGGGGGTTGGGAGGGGACAAGGCGAGCAGTACTTC
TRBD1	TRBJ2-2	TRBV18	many	CASSPRQGDTGELFF	TGTGCCAGCTCACCACGGCAGGGGGACACCGGGGAGCTGTTTTTT
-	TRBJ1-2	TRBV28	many	CASSLPGRDGYTF	TGTGCCAGCAGTTTGCCAGGGCGGGATGGCTACACCTTC
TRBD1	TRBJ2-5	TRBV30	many	CATDRDVRETQYF	TGTGCCACGGACAGGGACGTGCGGGAGACCCAGTACTTC
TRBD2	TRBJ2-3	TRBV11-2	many	CASSVQGTSGRGRMDTQYF	TGTGCCAGCAGCGTCCAGGGGACTAGCGGGAGGGGCCGAATGGATACGCAGTATTTT
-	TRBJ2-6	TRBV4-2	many	CASSQGLIGGSGANVLTF	TGTGCCAGCAGCCAAGGGTTGATAGGTGGCTCTGGGGCCAACGTCCTGACTTTC
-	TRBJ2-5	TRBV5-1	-	CASSAFLYQETQYF	TGCGCCAGCAGCGCCTTCTTGTACCAAGAGACCCAGTACTTC
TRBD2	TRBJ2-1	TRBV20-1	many	CSRDYLYNEQFF	TGCAGCCGGGACTACCTCTACAATGAGCAGTTCTTC